The 6 T cell receptor beta chains below were found in one sample sequenced in a study of T cell repertoires in cytomegalovirus infection. A single record per CDR3 protein comes from TCRdb applying MiXCR to the reads. This sample has roughly 720,000 distinct CDR3 sequences, with 35% to 45% found just once. The specimen was PBMCs. The receptors originated from a human donor in good health (CMV status not recorded). Some clones in this sample may be carry-over from other donors' samples.

This clonotype was observed a handful of times. V usage is TRBV12-3 or TRBV12-4 and J usage is TRBJ2-1; no clear D. The CDR3 has 17 amino acids. The V gene lost 5 bases and the J gene lost 4 bases, with 21 bases spanning the gap. CDR3 DNA sequence: TGTGCCAGCAGTCCGCGGAGAGGAATGAAGCTGTACAATGAGCAGTTCTTC. Protein sequence: CASSPRRGMKLYNEQFF.

This clonotype occurred a few times. The gene calls are TRBV28 and TRBJ2-5; 8 nucleotides line up with TRBD2. Germline-derived CDR1 and CDR2 are MDHEN and SYDVKM. The CDR3 spans 18 residues. The J segment lost 7 bases and the V segment lost 3 bases, leaving 19 bases of the junction unmatched. The CDR3 is CASSLPPPGLVEGGTQYF. The CDR3 DNA follows: TGTGCCAGCAGTTTGCCGCCGCCGGGACTAGTGGAGGGGGGGACCCAGTACTTC. Full variable domain (outside the CDR3, taken from reference TRBV28 and TRBJ2-5): DVKVTQSSRYLVKRTGEKVFLECVQDMDHENMFWYRQDPGLGLRLIYFSYDVKMKEKGDIPEGYSVSREKKERFSLILESASTNQTSMYLCASSLPPPGLVEGGTQYFGPGTRLLVL.

There are a few counts of this clonotype. The chain has TRBV7-9 and TRBJ1-1, with 7 bases aligning to TRBD1. Germline values: CDR1 SEHNR, CDR2 FQNEAQ (reference sequence). V was clipped by 5 bases and J by 6 bases; unmatched bases: 6. The CDR3 loop spans 13 amino acids. CDR3 region: CASSPRQGPEAFF. As DNA, the CDR3 is TGTGCCAGCAGCCCCCGACAGGGACCTGAAGCTTTCTTT.

In this sample, this clonotype turned up a few times. The rearrangement uses TRBV10-3 and TRBJ2-1, with D possibly being TRBD2 (7 bases). Trimming stripped 7 bases from V and 10 bases from J, with 11 bases between. CDR1 ENHRY and CDR2 SYGVKD come from the germline V gene. The CDR3 length is 11 residues. This chain's CDR3 is CAIKGGAEQFF. CDR3 nucleotides: TGTGCCATCAAGGGGGGGGCGGAGCAGTTCTTC.

This clonotype was seen more than once but under ten times. The V and J genes are TRBV6-2 or TRBV6-3 and TRBJ2-7; D gene ambiguous. Between the trimmed V and J ends, which lost 3 bases and 1 base, there was a span of 4 bases. The CDR3 has 12 amino acids. Germline V CDR1 and CDR2: MNHEY, SVGEGT. CDR3 sequence (DNA): TGTGCCAGCAGTTATGCTTCCTACGAGCAGTACTTC. It specifies CASSYASYEQYF.

The chain recombines TRBV19 with TRBJ2-6; weak D call: TRBD2 (6 bases). In germline, CDR1 is LNHDA, CDR2 SQIVND (reference sequence). Between the trimmed V and J ends, which lost 3 bases and 4 bases, there was a span of 13 bases. This CDR3 spans 16 amino acids. The CDR3 spells CASSIVLGLGANVLTF. As DNA, the CDR3 is TGTGCCAGTAGTATCGTGTTAGGACTAGGGGCCAACGTCCTGACTTTC.